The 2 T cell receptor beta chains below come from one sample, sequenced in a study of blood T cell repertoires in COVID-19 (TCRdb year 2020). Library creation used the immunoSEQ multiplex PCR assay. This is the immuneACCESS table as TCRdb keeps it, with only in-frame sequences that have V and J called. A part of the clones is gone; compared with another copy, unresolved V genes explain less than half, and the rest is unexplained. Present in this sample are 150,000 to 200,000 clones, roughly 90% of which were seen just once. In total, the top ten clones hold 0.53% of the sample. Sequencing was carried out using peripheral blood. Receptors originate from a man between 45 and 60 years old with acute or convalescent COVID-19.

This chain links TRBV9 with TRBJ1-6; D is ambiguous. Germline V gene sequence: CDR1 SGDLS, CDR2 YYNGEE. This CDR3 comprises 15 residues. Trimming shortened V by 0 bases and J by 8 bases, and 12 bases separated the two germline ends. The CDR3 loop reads CASSVGGTRDSPLHF. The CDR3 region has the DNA TGTGCCAGCAGCGTAGGGGGAACGAGGGATTCACCCCTCCACTTT. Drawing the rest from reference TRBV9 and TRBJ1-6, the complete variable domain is DSGVTQTPKHLITATGQRVTLRCSPRSGDLSVYWYQQSLDQGLQFLIQYYNGEERAKGNILERFSAQQFPDLHSELNLSSLELGDSALYFCASSVGGTRDSPLHFGNGTRLTVT.

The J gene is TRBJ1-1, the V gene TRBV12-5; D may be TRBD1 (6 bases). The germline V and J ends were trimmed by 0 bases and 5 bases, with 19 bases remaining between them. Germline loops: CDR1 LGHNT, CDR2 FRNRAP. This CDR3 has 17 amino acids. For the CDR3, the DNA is TGTGCTAGTGGTTTGGTTTCCCACGGGACAAGATTAACTGAAGCTTTCTTT. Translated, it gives CASGLVSHGTRLTEAFF.